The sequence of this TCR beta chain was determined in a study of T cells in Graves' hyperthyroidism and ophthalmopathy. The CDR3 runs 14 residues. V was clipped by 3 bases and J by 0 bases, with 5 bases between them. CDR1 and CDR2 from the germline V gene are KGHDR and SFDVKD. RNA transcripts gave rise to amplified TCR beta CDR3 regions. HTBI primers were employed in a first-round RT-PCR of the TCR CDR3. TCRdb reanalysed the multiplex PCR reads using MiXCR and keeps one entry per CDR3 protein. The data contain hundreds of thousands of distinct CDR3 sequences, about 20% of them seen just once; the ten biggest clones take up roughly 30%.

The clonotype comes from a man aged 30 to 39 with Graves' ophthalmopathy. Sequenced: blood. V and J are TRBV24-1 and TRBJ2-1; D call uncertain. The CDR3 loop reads CATSDRYSYNEQFF. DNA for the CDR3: TGTGCCACCAGTGATCGTTACTCCTACAATGAGCAGTTCTTC.